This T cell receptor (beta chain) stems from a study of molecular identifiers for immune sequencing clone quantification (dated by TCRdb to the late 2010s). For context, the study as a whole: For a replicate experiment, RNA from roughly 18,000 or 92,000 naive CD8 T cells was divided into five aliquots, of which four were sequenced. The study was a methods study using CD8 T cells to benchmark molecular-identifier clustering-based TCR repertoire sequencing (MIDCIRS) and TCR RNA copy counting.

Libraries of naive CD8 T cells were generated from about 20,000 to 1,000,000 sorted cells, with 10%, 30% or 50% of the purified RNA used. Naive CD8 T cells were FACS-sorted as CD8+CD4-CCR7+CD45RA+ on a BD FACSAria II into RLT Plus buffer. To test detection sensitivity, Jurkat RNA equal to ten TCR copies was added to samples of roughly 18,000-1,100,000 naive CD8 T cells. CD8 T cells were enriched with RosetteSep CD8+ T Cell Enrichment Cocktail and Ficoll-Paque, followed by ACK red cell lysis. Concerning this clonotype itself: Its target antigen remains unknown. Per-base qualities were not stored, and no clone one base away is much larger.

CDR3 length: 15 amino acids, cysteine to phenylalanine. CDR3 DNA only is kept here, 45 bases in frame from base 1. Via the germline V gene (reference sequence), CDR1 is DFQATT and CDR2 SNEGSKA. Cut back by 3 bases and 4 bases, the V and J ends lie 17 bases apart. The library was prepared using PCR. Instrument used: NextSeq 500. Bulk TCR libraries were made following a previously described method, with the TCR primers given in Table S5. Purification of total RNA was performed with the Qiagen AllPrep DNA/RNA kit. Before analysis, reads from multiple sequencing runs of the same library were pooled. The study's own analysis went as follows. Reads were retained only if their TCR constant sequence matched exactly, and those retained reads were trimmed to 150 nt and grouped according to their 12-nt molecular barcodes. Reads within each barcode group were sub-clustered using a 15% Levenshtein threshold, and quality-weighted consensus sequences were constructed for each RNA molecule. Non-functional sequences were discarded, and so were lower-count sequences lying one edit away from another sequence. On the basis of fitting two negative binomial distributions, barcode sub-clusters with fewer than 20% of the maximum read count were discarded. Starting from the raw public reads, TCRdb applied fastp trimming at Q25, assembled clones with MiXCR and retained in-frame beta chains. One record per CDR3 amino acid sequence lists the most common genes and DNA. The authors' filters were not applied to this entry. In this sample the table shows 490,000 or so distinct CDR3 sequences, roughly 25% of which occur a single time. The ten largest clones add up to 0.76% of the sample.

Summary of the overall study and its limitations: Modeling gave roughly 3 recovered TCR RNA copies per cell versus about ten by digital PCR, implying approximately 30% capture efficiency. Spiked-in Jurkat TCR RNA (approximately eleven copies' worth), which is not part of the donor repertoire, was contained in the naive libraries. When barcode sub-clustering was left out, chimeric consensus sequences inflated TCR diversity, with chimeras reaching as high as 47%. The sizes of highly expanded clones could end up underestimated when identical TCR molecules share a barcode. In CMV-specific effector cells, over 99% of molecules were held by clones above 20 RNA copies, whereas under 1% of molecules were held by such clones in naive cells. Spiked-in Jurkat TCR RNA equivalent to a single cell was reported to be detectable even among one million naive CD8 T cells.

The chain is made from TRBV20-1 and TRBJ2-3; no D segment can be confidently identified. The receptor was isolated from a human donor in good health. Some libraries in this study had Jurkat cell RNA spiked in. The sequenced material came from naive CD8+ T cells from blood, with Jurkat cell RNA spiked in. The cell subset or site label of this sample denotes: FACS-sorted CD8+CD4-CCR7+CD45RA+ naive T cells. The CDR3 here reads CSASRPAASADTQYF. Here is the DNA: TGCAGTGCTAGTCGTCCGGCAGCAAGTGCAGATACGCAGTATTTT.